The 2 T cell receptor beta chains in this list originate from one sample, sequenced in a study of neurological immune-mediated disorders. TCRdb ran MiXCR on the 5' RACE reads and lists one entry per CDR3 protein. Of 120,000 or so distinct CDR3 sequences detected, roughly 3.2% appear once; the ten largest clones hold around 1.2%. Sequencing was done on a sample of PBMCs. These TCRs come from a woman aged 25 to 45 with multiple sclerosis.

This clonotype was counted ten times or more. The J gene is TRBJ1-6, the V gene TRBV7-7, with D tentatively TRBD1 (5 bases). Trimming took 6 bases from V and 7 from J, leaving 10 bases between them. CDR1 is SSHAT, CDR2 FNYEAQ, per germline (reference sequence). The CDR3 totals 13 residues. The DNA for the CDR3 is TGTGCCAGCAGTTACAGGCAGAATTCACCCCTCCACTTT. Translation: CASSYRQNSPLHF.

To note about this clonotype: One junction end does not reproduce the germline sequence, and a read error may be involved. The chain carries TRBV12-3 or TRBV12-4 and TRBJ2-7; the D gene is possibly TRBD2 (5 bases). The CDR3 extends over 19 amino acids. CDR3 sequence: CASSSVPGRWASSPQEQYF. CDR3 nucleotides: TGTGCAAGCAGTTCTGTACCCGGGCGTTGGGCTAGCTCTCCCCAGGAGCAGTACTTC.